This T cell receptor beta chain was found in a study of vaccination effects on CD4 cells after COVID-19. TCRdb keeps only in-frame clones here, not all; method: immunoSEQ multiplex PCR. The repertoire holds 74,000 or so clones, with under 90% as singletons. Germline-derived CDR1 and CDR2 are MDHEN and SYDVKM. Trimming cost V 2 bases and J 12 bases, with 22 bases left between them. The CDR3 runs 15 residues. Antigen-specific CD4+ T cells were expanded with viral peptide pools in the ViraFEST assay before sequencing. Investigators separated out CD4+ T cells once more than nine days of culture had passed. The study found no prior SARS-CoV-2 infection in the vaccine recipients, who tested negative for nucleocapsid antibodies. A note on this clone: What it recognizes is unknown.

Sequenced material: CD4+ T cells from PBMCs cultured with SARS-CoV-2 spike peptides, taken before COVID-19 vaccination. This sequence originates from a human donor who received a COVID-19 vaccine. The chain carries TRBV28 and TRBJ1-1; unclear D gene. The CDR3 nucleotides read TGTGCCAGCAGTTTACTACAACCAGCCTCTATGAAATCTTTCTTT. Amino acids: CASSLLQPASMKSFF.